These 7 T cell receptor beta chains originate from one sample sequenced in a study of blood T cell repertoires in COVID-19. Data came from immunoSEQ multiplex PCR; TCRdb stores just in-frame clones and leaves some out. The data contain roughly 230,000 clones, roughly 90% of them seen just once; the ten biggest clones take up around 3.7%. The sample comprised PBMCs or T cells enriched from blood (not recorded which). The receptor set was obtained from a woman aged 30 to 39 with acute COVID-19.

The chain couples TRBV4-3 to TRBJ1-2; 9 positions match TRBD1. Trimming cost V 3 bases and J 0 bases; bases outside gene matches: 2. This CDR3 has 15 amino acids. The V gene's germline CDR1 is LGHNA and CDR2 YSLEER. DNA of the CDR3: TGCGCCAGCAGCCAGGACAGGGGAGCTAACTATGGCTACACCTTC. As protein: CASSQDRGANYGYTF.

The rearrangement uses TRBV28 and TRBJ1-6; 11 bases are a match to TRBD1. V trimming: 4 bases; J trimming: 10 bases; junction bases outside the gene matches: 9. The CDR3 length is 16 residues. CDR1 and CDR2 (germline): MDHEN, SYDVKM. The CDR3 protein is CASSSPGQGARSPLHF. Here the CDR3 DNA reads TGTGCCAGCAGTTCTCCTGGACAGGGGGCGCGATCACCCCTCCACTTT.

The V and J genes are TRBV7-9 and TRBJ1-2; D gene ambiguous. The CDR3 sequence is 13 residues long. CDR1 and CDR2 from the germline V gene are SEHNR and FQNEAQ (reference sequence). Trimming cost V 1 base and J 3 bases, with 6 bases left between them. The CDR3 region is CASSLDSDYGYTF. CDR3 coding DNA: TGTGCCAGCAGCTTAGACAGTGACTATGGCTACACCTTC.

This chain links TRBV10-2 with TRBJ1-5; 9 bases are shared with TRBD1. This CDR3 spans 16 amino acids. Germline CDR1 is WSHSY and CDR2 is SAAADI. V lost 4 bases and J lost 0; bases outside the gene matches: 4. This CDR3 is CASSAGTGNSNQPQHF. The CDR3 DNA reads as TGCGCCAGCAGTGCCGGGACAGGGAATAGCAATCAGCCCCAGCATTTT.

V usage is TRBV11-2 and J usage is TRBJ1-1; TRBD1 matches at 7 bases. Losses at the gene ends were 1 base for V and 7 bases for J; bases not matched to a gene: 3. This CDR3 is 13 amino acids long. The germline V gene encodes CDR1 SGHAT and CDR2 FQNNGV. The CDR3 protein is CASSLVDRSEAFF. Here the CDR3 DNA reads TGTGCCAGCAGCTTAGTGGACAGGAGTGAAGCTTTCTTT.

V gene TRBV6-5 combines with J gene TRBJ1-1, with D possibly TRBD1 on 6 matching bases. Trimming took 6 bases from V and 5 from J, leaving 13 bases between them. This CDR3 contains 13 residues. Germline lookup yields CDR1 MNHEY and CDR2 SVGAGI. CDR3 sequence: CASRTGRGTEAFF. The DNA for the CDR3 is TGTGCCAGCAGAACAGGGAGGGGTACTGAAGCTTTCTTT.

The chain employs TRBV19 and TRBJ2-5; D is unclear. CDR1 LNHDA and CDR2 SQIVND come from the germline V gene (reference sequence). Deletions cut 1 base from V and 13 bases from J, with 10 bases between. CDR3 length: 11 amino acids. The CDR3 region is CASSIGQATYF. DNA of the CDR3: TGTGCCAGTAGTATAGGGCAGGCCACGTACTTC.